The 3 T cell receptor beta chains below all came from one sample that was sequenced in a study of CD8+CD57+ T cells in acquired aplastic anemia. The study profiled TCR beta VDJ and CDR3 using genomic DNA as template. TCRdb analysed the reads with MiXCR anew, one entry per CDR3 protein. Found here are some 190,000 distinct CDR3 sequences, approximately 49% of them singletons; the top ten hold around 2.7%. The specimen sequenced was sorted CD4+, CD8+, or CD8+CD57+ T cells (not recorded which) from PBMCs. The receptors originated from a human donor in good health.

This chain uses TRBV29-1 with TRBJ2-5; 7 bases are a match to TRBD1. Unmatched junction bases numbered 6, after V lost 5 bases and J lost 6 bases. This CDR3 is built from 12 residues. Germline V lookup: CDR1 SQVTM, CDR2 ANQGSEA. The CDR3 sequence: CSVNTGEQTQYF. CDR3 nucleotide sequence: TGCAGCGTTAACACAGGGGAACAGACCCAGTACTTC.

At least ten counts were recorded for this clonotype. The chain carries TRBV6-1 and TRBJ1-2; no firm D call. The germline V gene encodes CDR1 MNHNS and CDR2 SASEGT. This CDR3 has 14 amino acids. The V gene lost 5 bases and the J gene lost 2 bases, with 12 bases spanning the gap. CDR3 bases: TGTGCCAGCAGTCGTGACGCGGCGAACTATGGCTACACCTTC. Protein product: CASSRDAANYGYTF.

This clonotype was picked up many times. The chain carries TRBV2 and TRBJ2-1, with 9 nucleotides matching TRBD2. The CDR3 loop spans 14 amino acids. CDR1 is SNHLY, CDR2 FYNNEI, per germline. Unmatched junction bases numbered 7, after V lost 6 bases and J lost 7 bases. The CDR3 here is CASRKIAGDNEQFF. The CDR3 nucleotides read TGTGCCAGCAGGAAGATAGCGGGAGATAATGAGCAGTTCTTC.